This T cell receptor beta chain stems from a study of OX40 agonist ivuxolimab in advanced cancers. Background on the study: The study enrolled dose-escalation patients with hepatocellular carcinoma, melanoma, renal cell or head and neck cancer. Earlier treatment with anti-PD-1, anti-PD-L1 or anti-CTLA-4 was permitted, and roughly 40% had received some. One hepatocellular carcinoma and two cutaneous melanoma patients partially responded.

The study, taken as a whole, reports: CD8+ T cells averaged more expanded clones than CD4+.

Measured with immunoSEQ multiplex PCR; TCRdb has only the in-frame clones, and not every one. The table shows 60,000 or so clones, with around 86% occurring only once. A remark on this clone: What it binds is not known.

Sample: CD4+ or CD8+ T cells sorted from blood, taken in a trial of the OX40 agonist ivuxolimab. This TCR was recovered from an adult with an advanced solid tumor such as melanoma, head and neck, liver or kidney cancer.

The CDR3 coding sequence is TGCGCCAGCAGCCAAGCCGGTGGAGCTAGCGGGGGTCCCTACGAGCAGTACTTC. This translates into CASSQAGGASGGPYEQYF. The chain uses TRBV4-3 and TRBJ2-7, with TRBD2 matching over 10 bases. Per the germline V gene, CDR1 is LGHNA and CDR2 is YSLEER. This CDR3 region has 18 residues. V dropped 1 base and J dropped 2; count of bases not matched to a gene: 11.